A selection of T cell receptor beta chains follows, all from one sample in a study of regulatory T cells in long-lasting Graves disease. TCRdb recomputed calls from the multiplex PCR reads with MiXCR, one row per CDR3 protein. The sample lists 420,000 or so distinct CDR3 sequences; less than 25% were seen once. Source: peripheral blood mononuclear cells (PBMCs), taken when the disease was refractory, from a patient treated with antithyroid drugs. All receptors derive from a female donor with Graves disease. Both conserved end residues are part of each CDR3. A D gene is named only where the DNA matches it firmly.

TRBJ1-5,TRBV19,TRBD1,CASSMQGGQHF
TRBJ1-5,TRBV2,-,CASMRGIGNQPQHF
TRBJ1-1,TRBV6-1,-,CASRDRTTNTEAFF
TRBJ1-1,TRBV3-1,-,CASSRRSGFEAFF
TRBJ1-2,TRBV28,TRBD1,CASSAPTGIGYTF
TRBJ2-5,TRBV6-1,-,CASIRRGGWGETQYF
TRBJ2-5,TRBV29-1,-,CSVEVDPGRETQYF
TRBJ1-2,TRBV27,TRBD1,CASRQDRGNYGYTF
TRBJ1-1,TRBV3-1,-,CASSQVVYTEAFF
TRBJ2-5,TRBV2,-,CASRGTLQLGETQYF
TRBJ2-7,TRBV7-8,-,CASSPPLVREQYF
TRBJ2-5,TRBV2,TRBD1,CASGQGFETQYF
TRBJ2-5,TRBV29-1,-,CSVEDLRGTLYQETQYF
TRBJ2-7,TRBV7-9,-,CASSLSEAPYEQYF
TRBJ1-1,TRBV27,-,CASSLGMYGNTEAFF
TRBJ1-6,TRBV7-2,TRBD1,CASSSTGQPNSPLHF
TRBJ1-2,TRBV28,-,CASRIGTGPNYGYTF
TRBJ1-1,TRBV25-1,TRBD1,CASSDLERGPDTEAFF
TRBJ2-5,TRBV29-1,-,CSSAYQETQYF
TRBJ2-3,TRBV20-1,-,CSVGSGGDTQYF
TRBJ1-2,TRBV7-8,-,CASSLGTTGKAYGYTF
TRBJ1-2,TRBV2,-,CASSEEDRPHYGYTF
TRBJ2-7,TRBV14,-,CASSYRSRSYEQYF
TRBJ2-2,TRBV2,TRBD1,CASSVTGSYTGEPFF
TRBJ2-7,TRBV28,TRBD2,CASSLAGAENEQYF
TRBJ2-7,TRBV20-1,TRBD1,CSAWDREVGEQYF
TRBJ1-2,TRBV6-1,-,CASRQGLTGGYTF
TRBJ2-1,TRBV7-8,-,CASSLRGLSNEQFF
TRBJ1-1,TRBV18,-,CASSPVDTEAFF
TRBJ1-5,TRBV6-2/TRBV6-3,TRBD1,CASSYATGGNQPQHF
TRBJ1-5,TRBV2,TRBD1,CASREGAQSNQPQHF
TRBJ2-7,TRBV29-1,-,CSVRGLTNLGEQYF
TRBJ2-6,TRBV11-2,TRBD1,CASSLGYPGQGPRGANVLTF
TRBJ1-5,TRBV28,-,CASSLSAGGGNQPQHF
TRBJ2-7,TRBV28,-,CASSSVGLGGLEQYF
TRBJ1-5,TRBV30,-,CAWSVPGVSNQPQHF
TRBJ2-2,TRBV3-1,-,CASSQVAGVGLNTGELFF
TRBJ2-2,TRBV28,-,CASSFGQLVTGELFF
TRBJ2-7,TRBV20-1,TRBD2,CSARASGGYEQYF
TRBJ2-7,TRBV20-1,TRBD2,CSAYDRLAPYEQYF
TRBJ2-7,TRBV6-2/TRBV6-3,-,CASSRGLRDGEQYF
TRBJ1-1,TRBV27,-,CASGFTMKNTEAFF